This TCR beta chain was sequenced in a study of CD8+ T cells in alopecia areata. Study overall: Treatment of the treated patients consisted of oral tofacitinib, 5 to 10 mg twice daily. Severity in treated patients was scored by percentage of scalp area affected.

Extracted RNA was reverse transcribed, and the resulting cDNA served as sequencing template. Assay: immunoSEQ multiplex PCR; the TCRdb copy retains only in-frame clones and omits some. The table includes about 170,000 clones, roughly 58% detected once. The CDR3 consists of 11 residues. Between the trimmed V and J ends, which lost 3 bases and 9 bases, there was a span of 9 bases. Germline V lookup: CDR1 SGDLS, CDR2 YYNGEE. This clone was seen a few times. The sample's treatment: oral pan-JAK inhibitor, 5-10 mg twice daily. The sequence derives from a human donor with alopecia areata. The chain carries TRBV9 and TRBJ2-5; D remains unclear. The source was CD4+ T cells sorted from blood, collected between weeks 55 and 65, from a patient treated with tofacitinib. CDR3 nucleotide sequence: TGTGCCAGCAGCGGGGCTGGGCCCCAGTACTTC. Its protein is CASSGAGPQYF.